This T cell receptor (beta chain) was captured by sequencing in a study of T cells in Graves' hyperthyroidism and ophthalmopathy. Researchers took RNA transcripts and amplified the TCR beta CDR3 regions from them. A first-round RT-PCR of the TCR CDR3 used the HTBI primer set. TCRdb reprocessed the multiplex PCR reads with MiXCR, giving one entry per CDR3 protein. The repertoire holds some 560,000 distinct CDR3 sequences, with 15% to 19% as singletons. The table lists this clonotype with many counts. With 7 bases removed from V and 7 bases from J, the gap between germline ends came to 17 bases. The CDR3 loop spans 13 amino acids. CDR1 is MNHEY and CDR2 is SMNVEV in the germline V gene (reference sequence).

The chain couples TRBV27 to TRBJ2-7, with D perhaps TRBD1 (6 bases). The sample was blood. The sequence was collected from a woman in her 30s with Graves' hyperthyroidism. CDR3 bases: TGTGCCAGCAAGAAAGGGGGTCTTGGGGAGCAGTACTTC. It codes for CASKKGGLGEQYF.